The present TCR beta chain was sequenced within a study of molecular identifiers for immune sequencing clone quantification. Sorting was used to obtain naive CD8 T cells (CD8+CD4-CCR7+CD45RA+). Trimming removed 6 bases from V and 2 bases from J; junction bases left unmatched: 9. The CDR3 is made up of 15 amino acids. From germline, CDR1 is SEHNR and CDR2 FQNEAQ (reference sequence). The study, taken as a whole, reports: Clones exceeding 20 RNA copies carried over 98% of effector molecules but under 1% of naive-cell molecules.

This clonotype showed up just a few times. Its antigen is unknown. Generation of bulk TCR libraries relied on previously described methods and listed TCR primers. From the PCR reads, TCRdb called clonotypes with MiXCR, one entry per CDR3 protein. The sample has some 680,000 distinct CDR3 sequences; roughly 23% are singletons. Sequenced sample: naive CD8+ T cells from blood, with Jurkat cell RNA spiked in. Stated subset: FACS-sorted CD8+CD4-CCR7+CD45RA+ naive T cells. The TCR was taken from a human donor in good health. Some libraries in this study had Jurkat cell RNA spiked in. The rearrangement links TRBV7-9 to TRBJ2-5, with 7 bases fitting TRBD1. As DNA, the CDR3 is TGTGCCAGCAGGCCACCACGGGACAGACAAGAGACCCAGTACTTC. Its translation is CASRPPRDRQETQYF.